The rows below give T cell receptor beta chains drawn from one sample of a study of blood T cell repertoires in COVID-19. TCRdb's copy holds only in-frame clones and misses some; the assay was immunoSEQ multiplex PCR. The sample consists of 100,000 to 150,000 clones, around four fifths of them appearing once. Sequencing input: peripheral blood. The origin of the receptors is a man older than 75 with active or convalescent COVID-19. The CDR3 runs from the conserved cysteine through the conserved F or W. The D gene is left open where the match is weak. Expanded clones get a size class; other rows say once, few or many, or leave the size out.

clone size	V gene	D gene	J gene	CDR3 protein	CDR3 DNA
few	TRBV28	TRBD1	TRBJ1-2	CASHDMTGSVNGYTF	TGTGCCAGCCATGATATGACAGGGTCGGTGAACGGCTACACCTTC
-	TRBV5-1	TRBD2	TRBJ2-5	CASSLERPSGRTQYF	TGCGCCAGCAGCTTGGAAAGGCCTAGCGGGCGGACCCAGTACTTC
once	TRBV6-2/TRBV6-3	TRBD1	TRBJ2-1	CASSADRGRESTHNEQFF	TGTGCCAGCAGTGCGGACAGGGGGCGCGAGAGTACGCACAATGAGCAGTTCTTC
-	TRBV30	TRBD1	TRBJ1-6	CAWSTDRGLALHF	TGTGCCTGGAGTACCGACAGGGGTTTAGCCCTCCACTTT
-	TRBV29-1	TRBD1	TRBJ1-1	CSGGTGDTEAFF	TGCAGCGGTGGGACAGGGGACACTGAAGCTTTCTTT
-	TRBV5-4	-	TRBJ2-7	CASSLQGEDYEQYF	TGTGCCAGCAGCCTACAGGGAGAGGACTACGAGCAGTACTTC
-	TRBV19	TRBD1	TRBJ1-3	CASQTGQGLGNTIYF	TGTGCCAGCCAAACGGGACAGGGGTTGGGAAACACCATATATTTT
-	TRBV6-1	-	TRBJ1-3	CASSERVGGGARGNTIYF	TGTGCCAGCAGTGAACGTGTAGGCGGGGGGGCGCGTGGAAACACCATATATTTT
-	TRBV4-3	TRBD2	TRBJ2-3	CASSQVSGGDTDTQYF	TGCGCCAGCAGCCAAGTAAGCGGGGGGGATACAGATACGCAGTATTTT
once	TRBV5-1	-	TRBJ1-1	CASSLDSMNTEAFF	TGCGCCAGCAGCTTGGACAGCATGAACACTGAAGCTTTCTTT
-	TRBV6-2/TRBV6-3	TRBD2	TRBJ2-1	CASSYFGLAGNEQFF	TGTGCCAGCAGTTATTTCGGACTAGCGGGCAATGAGCAGTTCTTC
-	TRBV2	-	TRBJ1-5	CASISGLSNQPQHF	TGTGCCAGCATATCAGGTCTTAGCAATCAGCCCCAGCATTTT
-	TRBV7-3	TRBD1	TRBJ2-3	CASSPGTGYIDTQYF	TGTGCCAGCAGCCCCGGGACAGGGTATATAGATACGCAGTATTTT
-	TRBV6-5	-	TRBJ2-5	CASSWSGQETQYF	TGTGCCAGCAGTTGGTCAGGCCAAGAGACCCAGTACTTC
-	TRBV7-9	-	TRBJ1-2	CASSLVGQVNYGYTF	TGTGCCAGCAGCTTAGTTGGGCAAGTTAACTATGGCTACACCTTC
-	TRBV9	-	TRBJ1-1	CASSVEPTGNTEAFF	TGTGCCAGCAGCGTAGAGCCTACAGGGAACACTGAAGCTTTCTTT
few	TRBV25-1	-	TRBJ1-6	CASSEPGYNSPLHF	TGTGCCAGCAGTGAACCGGGATATAATTCACCCCTCCACTTT
-	TRBV15	TRBD2	TRBJ2-1	CATSRWTSGSENEQFF	TGTGCCACCAGCAGGTGGACTAGCGGGAGCGAGAATGAGCAGTTCTTC
-	TRBV6-2/TRBV6-3	-	TRBJ1-4	CASSPGLGGEKLFF	TGTGCCAGCAGTCCAGGACTGGGGGGTGAAAAACTGTTTTTT
-	TRBV7-2	TRBD2	TRBJ2-5	CASSLAVAGGSKTQYF	TGTGCCAGCAGCTTAGCGGTAGCGGGGGGGTCGAAGACCCAGTACTTC
-	TRBV29-1	-	TRBJ1-4	CSVEDRGASGEKLFF	TGCAGCGTTGAAGATCGGGGGGCTTCGGGTGAAAAACTGTTTTTT
-	TRBV7-2	TRBD1	TRBJ2-1	CASSLGQGAYNEQFF	TGTGCCAGCAGCTTAGGACAGGGGGCGTACAATGAGCAGTTCTTC
-	TRBV19	TRBD1	TRBJ1-5	CASSGGTGGQPQHF	TGTGCCAGTAGTGGAGGGACAGGGGGTCAGCCCCAGCATTTT
once	TRBV4-2	TRBD1	TRBJ1-6	CASSQEHGQASSYNSPLHF	TGTGCCAGCAGCCAAGAGCACGGACAGGCCAGCTCCTATAATTCACCCCTCCACTTT
once	TRBV6-2/TRBV6-3	-	TRBJ1-5	CASSYRGSLQPQHF	TGTGCCAGCAGTTACCGAGGTTCCCTTCAGCCCCAGCATTTT
-	TRBV11-2	-	TRBJ1-3	CASNQGHSGNTIYF	TGTGCCAGCAACCAGGGTCACTCTGGAAACACCATATATTTT
-	TRBV19	TRBD1	TRBJ2-3	CASSTRTGAGTDTQYF	TGTGCCAGTAGTACTAGGACAGGGGCGGGCACAGATACGCAGTATTTT
once	TRBV30	TRBD1	TRBJ2-3	CAWGGQGGADTQYF	TGTGCCTGGGGGGGACAGGGGGGCGCAGATACGCAGTATTTT
once	TRBV24-1	TRBD1	TRBJ2-7	CATSRGQGYEQYF	TGTGCCACCAGTAGGGGACAGGGCTACGAGCAGTACTTC
-	TRBV5-1	-	TRBJ1-6	CASSGGTINSPLHF	TGCGCCAGCAGCGGGGGGACGATCAATTCACCCCTCCACTTT
-	TRBV19	-	TRBJ2-1	CASSWREAVNEQFF	TGTGCCAGTAGTTGGAGGGAGGCTGTCAATGAGCAGTTCTTC
-	TRBV2	-	TRBJ2-5	CASSEAVKGGYF	TGTGCCAGCAGTGAAGCGGTAAAGGGAGGGTACTTC
-	TRBV5-1	TRBD1	TRBJ1-1	CASSSTGDLSEAFF	TGCGCCAGCAGCTCCACAGGGGACCTGAGTGAAGCTTTCTTT
once	TRBV18	-	TRBJ2-5	CASSEGLQETQYF	TGTGCCAGCTCAGAGGGTCTCCAAGAGACCCAGTACTTC
-	TRBV7-2	-	TRBJ2-5	CASSLSYNQETQYF	TGTGCCAGCAGCTTATCGTACAACCAAGAGACCCAGTACTTC
once	TRBV28	-	TRBJ1-1	CASSWGRAGTEAFF	TGTGCCAGCAGTTGGGGGAGGGCAGGCACTGAAGCTTTCTTT
once	TRBV5-6	-	TRBJ1-6	CASSLQGTNSPLHF	TGTGCCAGCAGCTTGCAGGGGACTAATTCACCCCTCCACTTT
-	TRBV6-6	-	TRBJ1-3	CASSKQGSGNTIYF	TGTGCCAGCAGCAAACAGGGATCTGGAAACACCATATATTTT
-	TRBV6-5	-	TRBJ2-3	CASSSLAGTDTQYF	TGTGCCAGCAGTTCCTTGGCGGGCACAGATACGCAGTATTTT
-	TRBV5-5	TRBD1	TRBJ2-6	CASSPHRGPGANVLTF	TGTGCCAGCAGCCCGCACAGGGGGCCTGGGGCCAACGTCCTGACTTTC
-	TRBV5-6	TRBD1	TRBJ2-7	CASSRGQGVTYEQYF	TGTGCCAGCAGCCGGGGACAGGGGGTAACCTACGAGCAGTACTTC
few	TRBV5-4	TRBD1	TRBJ1-1	CASSLGGADTEAFF	TGTGCCAGCAGCTTAGGGGGCGCGGACACTGAAGCTTTCTTT
-	TRBV25-1	-	TRBJ1-1	CASSASLPNTEAFF	TGTGCCAGCAGTGCTAGCCTCCCTAACACTGAAGCTTTCTTT
-	TRBV9	TRBD2	TRBJ2-1	CASSGDYYNEQFF	TGTGCCAGCAGCGGGGACTACTACAATGAGCAGTTCTTC
-	TRBV5-8	-	TRBJ1-5	CASTLMGGASNQPQHF	TGTGCCAGCACCCTGATGGGAGGGGCGAGCAATCAGCCCCAGCATTTT
-	TRBV7-3	TRBD2	TRBJ2-5	CASSLQRGHQETQYF	TGTGCCAGCAGCTTACAGCGGGGCCACCAAGAGACCCAGTACTTC
-	TRBV4-1	TRBD1	TRBJ2-7	CASSQMDRTGAEQYF	TGCGCCAGCAGCCAAATGGATCGGACAGGGGCCGAGCAGTACTTC
-	TRBV4-3	TRBD1	TRBJ1-1	CASSQQYLGQGEAFF	TGCGCCAGCAGCCAACAATACCTTGGACAGGGGGAGGCTTTCTTT
-	TRBV6-5	-	TRBJ2-7	CASRAPGYEQYF	TGTGCCAGCAGAGCCCCGGGCTACGAGCAGTACTTC
-	TRBV7-9	TRBD1	TRBJ2-1	CASSPRDRGSNEQFF	TGTGCCAGCAGCCCCCGGGACAGGGGTAGCAATGAGCAGTTCTTC
-	TRBV9	TRBD1	TRBJ2-7	CASSVGQGLGYEQYF	TGTGCCAGCAGCGTAGGACAGGGTTTGGGATACGAGCAGTACTTC
-	TRBV30	TRBD2	TRBJ2-7	CACRGGIYEQYF	TGTGCCTGCCGGGGGGGCATTTACGAGCAGTACTTC
-	TRBV6-4	TRBD1	TRBJ1-2	CASSAGQGYYGYTF	TGTGCCAGCAGTGCGGGACAGGGCTACTATGGCTACACCTTC